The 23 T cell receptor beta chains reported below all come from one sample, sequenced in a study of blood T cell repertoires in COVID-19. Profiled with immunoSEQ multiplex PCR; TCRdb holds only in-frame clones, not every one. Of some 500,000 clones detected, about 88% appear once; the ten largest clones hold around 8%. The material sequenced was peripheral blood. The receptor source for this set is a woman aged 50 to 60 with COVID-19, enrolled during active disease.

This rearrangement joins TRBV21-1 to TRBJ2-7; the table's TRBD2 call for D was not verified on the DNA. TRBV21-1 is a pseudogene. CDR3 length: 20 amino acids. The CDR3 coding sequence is TGTGCCAGCAGCAAAGAGGGGTATCGGACTAGCGTTTGGAGCTCCTACGAGCAGTACTTC. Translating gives CASSKEGYRTSVWSSYEQYF.

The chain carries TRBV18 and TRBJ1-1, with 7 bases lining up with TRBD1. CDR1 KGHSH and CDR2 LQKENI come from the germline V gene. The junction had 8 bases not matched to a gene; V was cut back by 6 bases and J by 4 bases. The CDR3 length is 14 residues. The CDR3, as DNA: TGTGCCAGCTCTCAGTCTACAGGGGCCACTGAAGCTTTCTTT. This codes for CASSQSTGATEAFF. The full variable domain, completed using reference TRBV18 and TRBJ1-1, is NAGVMQNPRHLVRRRGQEARLRCSPMKGHSHVYWYRQLPEEGLKFMVYLQKENIIDESGMPKERFSAEFPKEGPSILRIQQVVRGDSAAYFCASSQSTGATEAFFGQGTRLTVV.

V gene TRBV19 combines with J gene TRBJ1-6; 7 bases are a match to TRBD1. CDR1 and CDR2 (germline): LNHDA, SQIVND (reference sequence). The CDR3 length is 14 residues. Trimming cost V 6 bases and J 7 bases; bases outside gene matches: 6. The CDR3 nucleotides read TGTGCCAGTAGCCGGGACAGCGAAAATTCACCCCTCCACTTT. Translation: CASSRDSENSPLHF.

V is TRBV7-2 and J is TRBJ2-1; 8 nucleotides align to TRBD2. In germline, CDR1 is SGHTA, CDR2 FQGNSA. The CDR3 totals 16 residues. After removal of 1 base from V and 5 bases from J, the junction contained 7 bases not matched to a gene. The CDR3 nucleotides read TGTGCCAGCAGCTTAGTAGGGACTAGAGGCCACAATGAGCAGTTCTTC. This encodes CASSLVGTRGHNEQFF.

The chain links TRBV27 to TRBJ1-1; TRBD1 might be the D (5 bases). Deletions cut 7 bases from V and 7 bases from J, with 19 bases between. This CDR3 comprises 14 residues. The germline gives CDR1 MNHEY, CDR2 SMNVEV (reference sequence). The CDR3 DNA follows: TGTGCCAGCACTCAACTGGGTCCAAGGGGTGAAGCTTTCTTT. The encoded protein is CASTQLGPRGEAFF.

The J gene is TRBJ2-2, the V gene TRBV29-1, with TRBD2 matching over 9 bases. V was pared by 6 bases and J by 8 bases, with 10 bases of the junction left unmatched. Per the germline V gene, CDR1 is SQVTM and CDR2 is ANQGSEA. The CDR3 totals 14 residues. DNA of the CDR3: TGCAGCGTCGTGCCCGGGACTAGCAAAGGGGAGCTGTTTTTT. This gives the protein CSVVPGTSKGELFF.

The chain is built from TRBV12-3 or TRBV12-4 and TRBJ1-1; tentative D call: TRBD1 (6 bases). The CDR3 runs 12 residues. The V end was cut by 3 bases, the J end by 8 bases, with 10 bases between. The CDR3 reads CASSLGAGEAFF. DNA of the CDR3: TGTGCCAGCAGTTTGGGGGCAGGGGAAGCTTTCTTT.

The chain's CDR3 is CATSYGSGYGYTF. In DNA, the CDR3 is TGTGCCACCAGTTACGGATCCGGGTATGGCTACACCTTC. The chain carries TRBV24-1 and TRBJ1-2, with no clear D. V was pared by 6 bases and J by 5 bases, with 12 bases between. Germline V gives CDR1 KGHDR, CDR2 SFDVKD. The CDR3 loop spans 13 amino acids.

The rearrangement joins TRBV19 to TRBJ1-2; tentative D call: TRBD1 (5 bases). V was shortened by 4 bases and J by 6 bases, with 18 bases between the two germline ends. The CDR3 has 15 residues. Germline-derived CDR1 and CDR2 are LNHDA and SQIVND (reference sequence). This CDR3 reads CASSTPTDFWDGYTF. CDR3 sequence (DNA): TGTGCCAGTAGTACCCCGACAGATTTCTGGGATGGCTACACCTTC.

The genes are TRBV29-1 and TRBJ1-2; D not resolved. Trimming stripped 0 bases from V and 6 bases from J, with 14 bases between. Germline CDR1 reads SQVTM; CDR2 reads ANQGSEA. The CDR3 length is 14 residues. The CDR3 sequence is CSVEDLLGGNGYTF. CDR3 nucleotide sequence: TGCAGCGTTGAAGATCTCCTAGGCGGTAATGGCTACACCTTC.

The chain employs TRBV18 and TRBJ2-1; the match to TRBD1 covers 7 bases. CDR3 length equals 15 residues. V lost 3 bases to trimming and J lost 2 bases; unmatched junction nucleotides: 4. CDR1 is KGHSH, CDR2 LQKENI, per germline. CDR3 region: CASSPSGQPYNEQFF. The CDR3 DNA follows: TGTGCCAGCTCACCCTCGGGACAGCCCTACAATGAGCAGTTCTTC.

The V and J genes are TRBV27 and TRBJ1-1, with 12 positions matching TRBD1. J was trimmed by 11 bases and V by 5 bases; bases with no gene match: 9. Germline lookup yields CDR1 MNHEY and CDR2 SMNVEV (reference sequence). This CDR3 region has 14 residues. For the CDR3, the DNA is TGTGCCAGCAGTGAAACGGGACAGGGGGCTAGGGCTTTCTTT. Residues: CASSETGQGARAFF.

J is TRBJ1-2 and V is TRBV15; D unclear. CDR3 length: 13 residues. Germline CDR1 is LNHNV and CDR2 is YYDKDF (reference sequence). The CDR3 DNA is TGTGCTTCGGGCGGGGAATCTAACTATGGCTACACCTTC. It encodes CASGGESNYGYTF. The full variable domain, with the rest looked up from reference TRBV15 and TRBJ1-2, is DAMVIQNPRYQVTQFGKPVTLSCSQTLNHNVMYWYQQKSSQAPKLLFHYYDKDFNNEADTPDNFQSRRPNTSFCFLDIRSPGLGDTAMYLCASGGESNYGYTFGSGTRLTVV.

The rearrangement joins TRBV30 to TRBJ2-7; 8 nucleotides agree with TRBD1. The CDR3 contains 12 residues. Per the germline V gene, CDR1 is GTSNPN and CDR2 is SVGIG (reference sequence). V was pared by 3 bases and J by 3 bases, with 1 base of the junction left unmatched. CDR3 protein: CAWSTGGYEQYF. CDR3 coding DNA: TGTGCCTGGAGCACAGGGGGCTACGAGCAGTACTTC.

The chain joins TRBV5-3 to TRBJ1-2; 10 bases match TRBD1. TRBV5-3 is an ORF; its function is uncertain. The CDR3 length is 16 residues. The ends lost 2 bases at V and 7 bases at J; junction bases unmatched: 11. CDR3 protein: CARSLPGQGTGSGYTF. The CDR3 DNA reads TGTGCCAGAAGCTTACCGGGACAGGGGACGGGAAGTGGCTACACCTTC.

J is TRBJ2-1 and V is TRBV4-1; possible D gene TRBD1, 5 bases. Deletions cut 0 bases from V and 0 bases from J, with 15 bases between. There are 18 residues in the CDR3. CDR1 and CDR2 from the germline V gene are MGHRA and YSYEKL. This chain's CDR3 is CASSQDQGALSSYNEQFF. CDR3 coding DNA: TGCGCCAGCAGCCAAGATCAAGGGGCTCTCAGCTCCTACAATGAGCAGTTCTTC.

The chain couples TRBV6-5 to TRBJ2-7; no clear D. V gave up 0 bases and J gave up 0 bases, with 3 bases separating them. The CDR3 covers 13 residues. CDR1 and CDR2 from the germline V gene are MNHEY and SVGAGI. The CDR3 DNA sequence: TGTGCCAGCAGTTACTCATACTCCTACGAGCAGTACTTC. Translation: CASSYSYSYEQYF.

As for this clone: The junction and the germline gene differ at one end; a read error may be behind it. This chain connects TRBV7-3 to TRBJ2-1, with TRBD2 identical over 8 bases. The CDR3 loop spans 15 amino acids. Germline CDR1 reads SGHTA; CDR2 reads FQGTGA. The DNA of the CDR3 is TGTGCCGGCAGCCTAGGGACTAGGATCTCGGATGAGCAGTTCTTC. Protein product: CAGSLGTRISDEQFF.

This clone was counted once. CDR3 sequence reads: CASSYSPGQGDTEAFF. The DNA of the CDR3 is TGTGCCAGCAGTTACTCCCCGGGACAGGGGGACACTGAAGCTTTCTTT. This sequence joins TRBV6-5 and TRBJ1-1; 11 bases line up with TRBD1. The J segment lost 3 bases and the V segment lost 0 bases, leaving 3 bases of the junction unmatched. Germline CDR1 reads MNHEY; CDR2 reads SVGAGI. This CDR3 region has 16 residues.

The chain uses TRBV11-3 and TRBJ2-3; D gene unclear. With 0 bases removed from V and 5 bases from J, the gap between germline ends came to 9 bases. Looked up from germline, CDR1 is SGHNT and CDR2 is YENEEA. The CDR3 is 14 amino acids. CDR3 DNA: TGTGCCAGCAGCTTAGACCGGGTTGGAGATACGCAGTATTTT. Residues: CASSLDRVGDTQYF.

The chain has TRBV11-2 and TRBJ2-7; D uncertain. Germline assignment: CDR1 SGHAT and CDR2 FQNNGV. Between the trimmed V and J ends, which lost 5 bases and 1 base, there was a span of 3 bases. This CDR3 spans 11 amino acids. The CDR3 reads CASSPSYEQYF. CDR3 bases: TGTGCCAGCAGCCCATCCTACGAGCAGTACTTC.

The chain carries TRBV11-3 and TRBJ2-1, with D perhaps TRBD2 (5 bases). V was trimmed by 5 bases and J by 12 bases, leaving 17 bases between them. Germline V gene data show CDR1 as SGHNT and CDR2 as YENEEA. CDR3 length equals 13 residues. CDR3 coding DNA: TGTGCCAGCAGCCTCCTCGGGCGGGCGTCGCAGTTCTTC. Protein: CASSLLGRASQFF.

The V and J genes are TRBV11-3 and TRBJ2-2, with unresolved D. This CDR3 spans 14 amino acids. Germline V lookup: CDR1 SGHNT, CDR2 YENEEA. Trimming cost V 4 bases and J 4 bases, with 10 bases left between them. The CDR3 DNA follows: TGTGCCAGCAGCTCTGACACGCTCACCGGGGAGCTGTTTTTT. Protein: CASSSDTLTGELFF.